These 2 T cell receptor beta chains share one sample of origin, sequenced in a study of shared clonotypes between healthy human individuals. Profiling relied on immunoSEQ multiplex PCR, and the TCRdb table lists in-frame clones only, not all of them. This sample has over a million clones, with around 97% found just once. Sequenced material: naive CD4+ T cells sorted from blood. This sample's subset: CD45RA+ positively selected. Receptor source: a man aged 25-45 years in good health.

V and J are TRBV9 and TRBJ2-3; D remains ambiguous. This CDR3 spans 14 amino acids. V was shortened by 2 bases and J by 1 base, with 8 bases between the two germline ends. Germline CDR1 SGDLS, CDR2 YYNGEE. The CDR3 DNA is TGTGCCAGCAGCGTTACTGCGGGCACAGATACGCAGTATTTT. Amino acid sequence: CASSVTAGTDTQYF.

The gene calls are TRBV5-4 and TRBJ1-1, with D possibly TRBD1 on 6 matching bases. Germline V lookup: CDR1 SGHNT, CDR2 YYREEE (reference sequence). The CDR3 consists of 18 residues. V was clipped by 0 bases and J by 0 bases, with 18 bases between them. The CDR3 protein is CASSLGIQGRGMNTEAFF. The DNA of the CDR3 is TGTGCCAGCAGCTTGGGTATCCAGGGGAGGGGGATGAACACTGAAGCTTTCTTT.